Below are 12 T cell receptor beta chains sequenced from a single sample in a study of cytomegalovirus exposure and HLA in healthy donors. The PCR used 60 Vbeta and 13 Jbeta primers. Profiled with immunoSEQ multiplex PCR; TCRdb holds only in-frame clones, not every one. The data show approximately 67,000 clones, with 80% to 90% seen just once and roughly 12% held by the top ten. Sequencing was done on a sample of PBMCs. All receptors derive from a woman aged 25 to 39 in good health and CMV-seropositive.

The J gene is TRBJ2-7, the V gene TRBV7-8; 8 positions agree with TRBD2. CDR3 length: 14 residues. The J segment lost 1 base and the V segment lost 5 bases, leaving 4 bases of the junction unmatched. Looked up from germline, CDR1 is SGHVS and CDR2 is FQNEAQ. CDR3 loop: CASSPGLGSYEQYF. The CDR3 bases are TGTGCCAGCAGCCCGGGACTAGGGTCCTACGAGCAGTACTTC.

CDR3 DNA sequence: TGTGCCAGCAGTTCGGACATAAGCAGGTTCTACGAGCAGTACTTC. It specifies CASSSDISRFYEQYF. This chain uses TRBV2 with TRBJ2-7, with D perhaps TRBD1 (5 bases). CDR1 is SNHLY, CDR2 FYNNEI, per germline. The CDR3 contains 15 residues. V was clipped by 5 bases and J by 3 bases, with 17 bases between them.

The J gene is TRBJ1-5, the V gene TRBV2, with 8 bases matching TRBD1. The ends lost 5 bases at V and 2 bases at J; junction bases unmatched: 5. This CDR3 is 15 amino acids long. The germline V gene has CDR1 SNHLY and CDR2 FYNNEI. The DNA for the CDR3 is TGTGCCAGCAGTTGGACAGGGAATGGCAATCAGCCCCAGCATTTT. Encoded protein: CASSWTGNGNQPQHF.

The rearrangement links TRBV2 to TRBJ2-7, with a tentative D call TRBD2 (5 bases). Trimming took off 7 bases at V and 4 bases at J, with 11 bases between the two ends. Germline V gene data show CDR1 as SNHLY and CDR2 as FYNNEI. This CDR3 comprises 12 residues. The CDR3 bases are TGTGCCAGCACCGACTGGGAGTACGAGCAGTACTTC. This codes for CASTDWEYEQYF.

This clone was seen a single time. The chain couples TRBV5-1 to TRBJ2-3; 9 bases agree with TRBD2. The germline gives CDR1 SGHRS, CDR2 YFSETQ. The CDR3 length is 16 residues. V gave up 4 bases and J gave up 2 bases; unmatched junction bases: 8. The CDR3: CASSITSSGTTDTQYF. CDR3 sequence (DNA): TGCGCCAGCAGCATAACCTCTAGCGGGACCACAGATACGCAGTATTTT.

The genes are TRBV7-3 and TRBJ2-1, with D maybe TRBD2 (5 bases). Trimming stripped 5 bases from V and 4 bases from J, with 15 bases between. There are 15 residues in the CDR3. Germline values: CDR1 SGHTA, CDR2 FQGTGA. The CDR3 loop reads CASSPIRRAYNEQFF. CDR3 nucleotide sequence: TGTGCCAGCAGCCCAATCAGGCGGGCATACAATGAGCAGTTCTTC.

The chain couples TRBV6-4 to TRBJ1-5; D is uncertain. V was clipped by 4 bases and J by 6 bases, with 10 bases between them. In germline, CDR1 is MRHNA, CDR2 SNTAGT. The CDR3 consists of 13 residues. CDR3 sequence: CASSAEGGQPQHF. The CDR3 DNA is TGTGCCAGCAGTGCTGAAGGCGGTCAGCCCCAGCATTTT.

The rearrangement links TRBV5-1 to TRBJ2-7; 7 bases align to TRBD2. This CDR3 is 15 amino acids long. CDR1 is SGHRS, CDR2 YFSETQ, per germline. With V trimmed by 4 bases and J by 0 bases, 7 bases remained unmatched. CDR3 in amino acids: CASSETGTNSYEQYF. In DNA form, the CDR3 reads TGCGCCAGCAGCGAAACCGGGACTAACTCCTACGAGCAGTACTTC.

The V gene is TRBV30, the J gene TRBJ2-2; a weak D match, TRBD2 (6 bases). The germline V gene encodes CDR1 GTSNPN and CDR2 SVGIG (reference sequence). The CDR3 extends over 16 amino acids. The V and J ends lost 1 base and 3 bases respectively, with 15 bases between them. The CDR3 region has the DNA TGTGCCTGGAGTGCCCTCGACGGGAGAGACACCGGGGAGCTGTTTTTT. Protein sequence: CAWSALDGRDTGELFF.

The rearrangement joins TRBV5-1 to TRBJ2-5, with 7 nucleotides matching TRBD1. The J call may not be correct, given that the DNA end is closer to TRBJ2-7. Germline values: CDR1 SGHRS, CDR2 YFSETQ. The CDR3 has 12 residues. The CDR3 sequence is CASSPTGVEQYF. The CDR3 DNA follows: TGCGCCAGCAGTCCCACAGGGGTCGAGCAGTACTTC.

This rearrangement joins TRBV19 to TRBJ2-7, with 9 bases aligning to TRBD1. There are 15 residues in the CDR3. Germline assignment: CDR1 LNHDA and CDR2 SQIVND (reference sequence). After removal of 7 bases from V and 9 bases from J, the junction contained 16 bases not matched to a gene. CDR3 sequence: CASTSTGTGFSGQYF. CDR3 in DNA: TGTGCCAGTACCTCAACCGGGACAGGGTTCTCAGGGCAGTACTTC.

The CDR3 DNA reads as TGCGCCAGCAGCCCCTCGGACAGCCAGTTTTCTAACTATGGCTACACCTTC. It specifies CASSPSDSQFSNYGYTF. V and J are TRBV5-1 and TRBJ1-2; maybe TRBD1 (6 bases). With 4 bases removed from V and 0 bases from J, the gap between germline ends came to 19 bases. Looked up from germline, CDR1 is SGHRS and CDR2 is YFSETQ. CDR3 size: 17 residues.